This T cell receptor beta chain was sequenced in a study of OX40 agonist ivuxolimab in advanced cancers. For context, the study as a whole: Ivuxolimab, which targeted the costimulatory receptor OX40 (CD134), was an agonistic, fully human IgG2 monoclonal antibody. Among the roughly 54 dose-escalation patients, approximately 20 had hepatocellular carcinoma, approximately 15 melanoma, 9 renal cell carcinoma and 9 head and neck cancer. The paper covers the monotherapy dose-escalation part of the phase I ivuxolimab trial, which included N of about 51 patients. Prior anti-PD-1, anti-PD-L1 or anti-CTLA-4 therapy was permitted, and 40% to 50% of dose-escalation patients had received checkpoint inhibitors. Partial responses were achieved by three dose-escalation patients, of whom one had hepatocellular carcinoma and two had cutaneous melanoma. Peripheral TCRbeta sequencing was intended to test whether TCR sequence diversity was altered and clonal T-cell expansion was caused by ivuxolimab. Intravenous ivuxolimab was administered to patients every 2 weeks at six dose levels: 0.01, 0.1, 0.3, 1.5, 3 and 10 mg/kg. A male proportion of 75% to 85% and a mean age of around 60 years, ranging from 23 to 79, were recorded for the dose-escalation cohort.

Patients with a history of autoimmune disease or receiving systemic immunosuppression were excluded from the trial. Peripheral blood for TCR sequencing was collected from all dose cohorts at baseline, on cycle 4 day 1, and on cycle 7 day 1. Samples were obtained from an open-label, multicenter, first-in-human phase I dose-escalation trial of ivuxolimab. The trial enrolled adults with locally advanced or metastatic head and neck squamous cell, hepatocellular, melanoma or renal cell carcinoma. Before TCR sequencing, CD4+ and CD8+ T cells were separately sorted from peripheral blood. What the research found in general, with its limitations: At doses from 0.1 to 3.0 mg/kg, clonal expansion was seen in both CD4+ and CD8+ blood T cells between baseline and week 6. The antigen specificity of the clonally expanded peripheral T cells was not determined. Low levels of normalized T-cell clonal expansion were also seen in some patients who did not respond. In partial responders in the 0.1-3.0 mg/kg groups, normalized peripheral clonal expansion was found to be among the lowest, especially among CD8+ T cells. After ivuxolimab, more expanded clones were found on average in CD8+ T cells than in CD4+ T cells.

Genomic DNA was extracted from sorted cells for sequencing of the TCRbeta CDR3 region. TCRbeta CDR3 regions were sequenced using the immunoSEQ Assay. This is the immuneACCESS table as TCRdb keeps it, with only in-frame sequences that have V and J called. A part of the clones is gone; compared with another copy, unresolved V genes explain less than half, and the rest is unexplained. In this sample the table shows more than 65,000 clones, 80% to 95% of which occur a single time. About 1% of the sample goes to the ten largest clones. About this clone: Its cognate antigen has yet to be identified. No much larger clone is present one base from it, and per-base qualities are unavailable.

This sequence was found in an adult with an advanced solid tumor such as melanoma, head and neck, liver or kidney cancer. Sequencing was performed on CD4+ or CD8+ T cells sorted from blood, taken in a trial of the OX40 agonist ivuxolimab.

The CDR3 has the sequence CASSLRGQGWNTEAFF. DNA sequence: TGTGCCAGCAGCCTACGTGGACAGGGTTGGAACACTGAAGCTTTCTTT. The V and J segments used are TRBV11-3 and TRBJ1-1, and 8 junctional nucleotides match TRBD1. The germline V gene yields SGHNT for CDR1 and YENEEA for CDR2. From the cysteine through the phenylalanine, the CDR3 covers 16 amino acids. This entry keeps only the CDR3 DNA: 48 bases, framed from base 1. Here V drops 5 bases and J drops 1 base, and the junction holds 9 bases not matched to any gene.